This T cell receptor beta chain originates from a study of neoadjuvant anti-PD-1 for oral cavity cancer. Across the study: Around day 43, patients without progression received a fourth nivolumab dose before surgery. The study, taken as a whole, reports: With three patients per group, TCR findings need larger cohorts.

This clone was detected only a few times. The antigen is not known. Indicated time point: after neoadjuvant nivolumab, at surgical resection. The table came from immunoSEQ multiplex PCR; TCRdb's copy has only in-frame clones and leaves some out. The data show under 15,000 clones, 67% seen once. Germline CDR1 ENHRY, CDR2 SYGVKD. CDR3 length equals 12 residues. V lost 3 bases to trimming and J lost 3 bases, with 5 bases between them. This sequence was found in a person aged 35-80 years with oral cavity squamous cell carcinoma. This chain uses TRBV10-3 with TRBJ2-5; D is unclear. Source: PBMCs, taken after nivolumab (anti-PD-1) treatment. CDR3 sequence (DNA): TGTGCCATCAGTGATGGGGAAGAGACCCAGTACTTC. Translation: CAISDGEETQYF.